The 11 T cell receptor beta chains below come from one sample, sequenced in a study of blood T cells in healthy people across ages. Then a second PCR, running roughly 7 to 11 cycles, was carried out with a sample-barcoded 5' primer and a J-beta primer mix. TCRdb reprocessed the 5' RACE reads via MiXCR and lists one record per CDR3 protein. Among over 1,200,000 distinct CDR3 sequences listed, approximately 59% were seen once. The sequencing sample was made of blood. Receptor source: a man younger than 35 in good health.

Concerning this clonotype itself: Its ends do not fully match the called genes, so a read error is possible. The rearrangement uses TRBV2 and TRBJ2-1; D remains ambiguous. There are 16 residues in the CDR3. Germline V lookup: CDR1 SNHLY, CDR2 FYNNEI. The DNA of the CDR3 is TGTGCCAGCAGTGACGGTGCGCGCTGGACCTATAATGAGCAGTTCTTC. Its protein product is CASSDGARWTYNEQFF. The full variable domain, its missing parts supplied by reference TRBV2 and TRBJ2-1, is EPEVTQTPSHQVTQMGQEVILRCVPISNHLYFYWYRQILGQKVEFLVSFYNNEISEKSEIFDDQFSVERPDGSNFTLKIRSTKLEDSAMYFCASSDGARWTYNEQFFGPGTRLTVL.

The V and J genes are TRBV28 and TRBJ2-7; possibly TRBD1 for D (6 bases). CDR3 length equals 15 residues. Per germline, CDR1 MDHEN and CDR2 SYDVKM. V was pared by 1 base and J by 3 bases, with 13 bases between. CDR3 sequence reads: CASSLSWQGLYEQYF. The DNA for the CDR3 is TGTGCCAGCAGTTTATCCTGGCAGGGGCTCTACGAGCAGTACTTC.

The CDR3 bases are TGTGCCAGCAGCCTTTTAGGGGATGGTGGTTGGTATTTT. Protein sequence: CASSLLGDGGWYF. The chain uses TRBV14 and TRBJ2-3; maybe TRBD1 (5 bases). Trimming took off 4 bases at V and 14 bases at J, with 19 bases between the two ends. The germline CDR1 and CDR2 sequences are SGHDN and FVKESK. The CDR3 runs 13 residues.

The V and J genes are TRBV4-1 and TRBJ2-7; a weak D match, TRBD2 (7 bases). There are 20 residues in the CDR3. Germline V gene sequence: CDR1 MGHRA, CDR2 YSYEKL. V was shortened by 0 bases and J by 0 bases, with 24 bases between the two germline ends. CDR3 region: CASSQDSRRGPGSSSYEQYF. CDR3 DNA sequence: TGCGCCAGCAGCCAAGATAGCAGGCGGGGGCCGGGGTCGAGCTCCTACGAGCAGTACTTC.

The V call is TRBV30, the J call TRBJ2-5; unclear D gene. With 4 bases removed from V and 2 bases from J, the gap between germline ends came to 5 bases. The CDR3 is 11 amino acids. Germline CDR1 GTSNPN, CDR2 SVGIG (reference sequence). The CDR3 DNA reads as TGTGCCTGGACAGAGCAAGAGACCCAGTACTTC. Protein: CAWTEQETQYF.

The gene calls are TRBV5-1 and TRBJ2-5, with D possibly TRBD1 on 5 matching bases. This CDR3 spans 14 amino acids. V lost 4 bases, J lost 5 bases, and 15 bases lay in between. CDR1 is SGHRS, CDR2 YFSETQ, per germline. This CDR3 reads CASSPDMVSETQYF. The CDR3 nucleotides read TGCGCCAGCAGCCCGGACATGGTCTCGGAGACCCAGTACTTC. Looking up the rest from reference TRBV5-1 and TRBJ2-5 gives the full variable domain: KAGVTQTPRYLIKTRGQQVTLSCSPISGHRSVSWYQQTPGQGLQFLFEYFSETQRNKGNFPGRFSGRQFSNSRSEMNVSTLELGDSALYLCASSPDMVSETQYFGPGTRLLVL.

A single count supports this clonotype. CDR3 in amino acids: CASRPSPLSFNEKLFF. The CDR3 DNA is TGTGCCAGCAGACCCAGCCCCCTAAGCTTTAATGAAAAACTGTTTTTT. The genes are TRBV6-5 and TRBJ1-4; D remains ambiguous. The CDR3 has 16 amino acids. Deletions cut 6 bases from V and 4 bases from J, with 18 bases between. CDR1 is MNHEY and CDR2 is SVGAGI in the germline V gene.

The J gene is TRBJ1-2, the V gene TRBV2; D is ambiguous. The CDR3 consists of 15 residues. The ends were cut back, 7 bases at V and 3 bases at J, with 18 bases in the middle. Germline V gives CDR1 SNHLY, CDR2 FYNNEI. The CDR3 spells CASTGGRRAYYGYTF. DNA for the CDR3: TGTGCCAGCACGGGTGGGAGAAGGGCCTACTATGGCTACACCTTC.

V usage is TRBV20-1 and J usage is TRBJ2-1; 9 bases map to TRBD2. J lost 7 bases, V lost 3 bases, and 13 bases had no gene match. In germline, CDR1 is DFQATT, CDR2 SNEGSKA (reference sequence). The CDR3 loop spans 16 amino acids. The CDR3 DNA sequence: TGCAGTGCTAGCCGGCTAGCGGGAACCCCGGGGAATGAGCAGTTCTTC. Protein product: CSASRLAGTPGNEQFF.

This clonotype has just a few counts. This chain connects TRBV29-1 to TRBJ2-7; a weak D match, TRBD1 (5 bases). The ends were cut back, 4 bases at V and 2 bases at J, with 12 bases in the middle. Germline V gene data show CDR1 as SQVTM and CDR2 as ANQGSEA. This CDR3 has 13 amino acids. CDR3 DNA: TGCAGCGTTGTGGGCAGGGCAACCTACGAGCAGTACTTC. Residues: CSVVGRATYEQYF.

This chain connects TRBV29-1 to TRBJ2-3; 9 positions match TRBD1. The CDR3 sequence is 16 residues long. Germline-derived CDR1 and CDR2 are SQVTM and ANQGSEA. The J segment lost 4 bases and the V segment lost 0 bases, leaving 8 bases of the junction unmatched. The CDR3 spells CSVEDRGQGSADTQYF. The CDR3 DNA reads as TGCAGCGTTGAAGATCGGGGACAGGGCAGCGCAGATACGCAGTATTTT.